The 10 T cell receptor beta chains below all came from one sample that was sequenced in a study of blood T cell repertoires in COVID-19. The data were produced by immunoSEQ multiplex PCR, yet TCRdb's version contains in-frame clones alone and is incomplete. The sample has tens of thousands of clones; around 80% are singletons. Material for sequencing was peripheral blood. The receptors derive from a woman in her sixties or seventies with acute or convalescent COVID-19.

The rearrangement joins TRBV19 to TRBJ1-5; D gene ambiguous. The germline V gene encodes CDR1 LNHDA and CDR2 SQIVND (reference sequence). The CDR3 is 16 amino acids. With 1 base removed from V and 6 bases from J, the gap between germline ends came to 16 bases. The CDR3 DNA follows: TGTGCCAGTAGTATAGGGAGACGGGGTCGGGGTCAGCCCCAGCATTTT. This codes for CASSIGRRGRGQPQHF.

V gene TRBV6-2 or TRBV6-3 combines with J gene TRBJ2-6; 8 bases fit TRBD1. This CDR3 has 16 residues. The V gene end was trimmed by 2 bases and the J gene end by 2 bases; junction bases not matched to a gene: 2. Germline V CDR1 and CDR2: MNHEY, SVGEGT. CDR3 sequence reads: CASSYPDRAGANVLTF. CDR3 nucleotide sequence: TGTGCCAGCAGTTACCCGGACAGGGCTGGGGCCAACGTCCTGACTTTC.

This clone has only one observation. The V gene is TRBV7-6, the J gene TRBJ2-4; D is possibly TRBD2 (6 bases). Germline V gene lookup returns CDR1 SGHVS and CDR2 FNYEAQ. V lost 5 bases and J lost 0, with 23 bases in between. CDR3 length equals 19 residues. CDR3 amino acids: CASSPDGGLARRAKNIQYF. CDR3 nucleotides: TGTGCCAGCAGCCCAGATGGAGGGCTCGCGCGTAGAGCCAAAAACATTCAGTACTTC. Supplemented by reference TRBV7-6 and TRBJ2-4, the full variable domain reads GAGVSQSPRYKVTKRGQDVALRCDPISGHVSLYWYRQALGQGPEFLTYFNYEAQQDKSGLPNDRFSAERPEGSISTLTIQRTEQRDSAMYRCASSPDGGLARRAKNIQYFGAGTRLSVL.

This sequence joins TRBV7-3 and TRBJ2-3; 8 nucleotides agree with TRBD2. V lost 2 bases and J lost 2; bases outside the gene matches: 3. The CDR3 contains 15 residues. CDR1 and CDR2 from the germline V gene are SGHTA and FQGTGA. The CDR3 here is CASSLGTRLTDTQYF. The CDR3 DNA sequence: TGTGCCAGCAGCTTAGGGACTAGACTCACAGATACGCAGTATTTT.

This clone appeared many times. This chain joins TRBV4-3 and TRBJ2-5; 10 bases line up with TRBD2. CDR1 and CDR2 from the germline V gene are LGHNA and YSLEER. The CDR3 has 16 residues. J was trimmed by 5 bases and V by 4 bases; bases with no gene match: 10. The CDR3 protein is CASSLDIAGGRETQYF. CDR3 coding DNA: TGCGCCAGCAGCCTAGACATAGCGGGGGGTCGGGAGACCCAGTACTTC.

This clone was counted a few times. The V call is TRBV19, the J call TRBJ1-6; tentatively, D is TRBD1 (5 bases). The CDR3 runs 14 residues. Trimming shortened V by 6 bases and J by 4 bases, and 10 bases separated the two germline ends. CDR1 is LNHDA and CDR2 is SQIVND in the germline V gene (reference sequence). The CDR3 reads CASSPGSYNSPLHF. CDR3 coding DNA: TGTGCCAGTAGCCCAGGGTCATATAATTCACCCCTCCACTTT.

The sample holds a few counts of this clone. The rearrangement links TRBV12-3 or TRBV12-4 to TRBJ1-1; a weak D match, TRBD1 (5 bases). Trimming left V 6 bases short and J 7 bases short, with 9 bases between. The CDR3 sequence is 11 residues long. The CDR3 spells CASSSGFEAFF. The CDR3 DNA reads TGTGCCAGCAGCTCAGGGTTTGAAGCTTTCTTT.

The chain is built from TRBV9 and TRBJ2-1; TRBD2 aligns across 10 bases. The CDR3 runs 15 residues. Germline values: CDR1 SGDLS, CDR2 YYNGEE. V trimming: 0 bases; J trimming: 8 bases; junction bases outside the gene matches: 5. CDR3 loop: CASSVVSGGSYEQFF. CDR3 bases: TGTGCCAGCAGCGTAGTTAGCGGGGGGTCCTATGAGCAGTTCTTC.

The chain employs TRBV2 and TRBJ1-6, with 9 bases that match TRBD1. The length of the CDR3 is 14 residues. Trimming cost V 7 bases and J 9 bases; bases outside gene matches: 7. Germline-derived CDR1 and CDR2 are SNHLY and FYNNEI. The CDR3 spells CASNTGQGISPLHF. DNA for the CDR3: TGTGCCAGCAATACCGGACAGGGGATTTCACCCCTCCACTTT.

This clone was detected a few times. The gene calls are TRBV3-1 (or the pseudogene TRBV3-2) and TRBJ1-1; 9 bases agree with TRBD1. V was clipped by 4 bases and J by 1 base; unmatched bases: 10. The CDR3 extends over 17 amino acids. The germline CDR1 and CDR2 sequences are LGHDT and YNNKEL (reference sequence). CDR3 region: CASSPRTGGDGNTEAFF. CDR3 DNA sequence: TGTGCCAGCAGCCCTCGTACAGGGGGCGATGGGAACACTGAAGCTTTCTTT.